The 30 T cell receptor beta chains listed next were all sequenced from one sample in a study of blood T cell repertoires in COVID-19. Clones were read by immunoSEQ multiplex PCR, and TCRdb kept only the in-frame ones, dropping some. The profile shows roughly 99,000 clones, over 80% of them singletons. Sequencing was done on a sample of peripheral blood. The receptor set was obtained from a woman in her 30s with acute or convalescent COVID-19.

This chain connects TRBV28 to TRBJ1-1; D unresolved. Trimming removed 7 bases from V and 1 base from J, with 13 bases in between. The CDR3 length is 14 residues. Germline V gene sequence: CDR1 MDHEN, CDR2 SYDVKM. CDR3: CASTAAQTNTEAFF. CDR3 bases: TGTGCCAGCACCGCCGCACAGACGAACACTGAAGCTTTCTTT.

This chain links TRBV4-2 with TRBJ1-5; TRBD1 aligns across 7 bases. With V trimmed by 4 bases and J by 0 bases, 18 bases remained unmatched. Germline loops: CDR1 LGHNA, CDR2 YNFKEQ. This CDR3 is built from 20 residues. CDR3 loop: CASSRTTGEVGSLSNQPQHF. In DNA, the CDR3 is TGTGCCAGCAGCCGAACCACAGGGGAAGTTGGGTCCCTTAGCAATCAGCCCCAGCATTTT.

The CDR3: CASSLGNLAGTDTQYF. The CDR3 nucleotides read TGTGCCAGCAGCTTAGGGAATCTAGCGGGGACAGATACGCAGTATTTT. V is TRBV7-3 and J is TRBJ2-3; 9 bases match TRBD2. J was trimmed by 3 bases and V by 2 bases; bases with no gene match: 6. This CDR3 has 16 amino acids. Per the germline V gene, CDR1 is SGHTA and CDR2 is FQGTGA.

The rearrangement joins TRBV11-2 to TRBJ1-6; D uncertain. In germline, CDR1 is SGHAT, CDR2 FQNNGV. The CDR3 has 17 amino acids. Trimming took off 0 bases at V and 0 bases at J, with 9 bases between the two ends. CDR3 in DNA: TGTGCCAGCAGCTTAGAACCGCCCAGCTCCTATAATTCACCCCTCCACTTT. It yields the protein CASSLEPPSSYNSPLHF.

Concerning this clone itself: The CDR3 carries no conserved terminal phenylalanine or tryptophan, so it likely arises from a read error. Because the CDR3's place on the DNA is in doubt, the DNA is left out and the CDR3 is given as listed by TCRdb. This chain links TRBV6-6 with TRBJ1-2. The CDR3 extends over 13 residues, inclusive of both ends. The V gene's germline CDR1 is MNHNY and CDR2 SVGAGI (reference sequence). CDR3 residues: CASSPKNEVHVRL.

The V call is TRBV10-3, the J call TRBJ1-5, with TRBD1 identical over 9 bases. The germline gives CDR1 ENHRY, CDR2 SYGVKD. Losses at the gene ends were 10 bases for V and 7 bases for J; bases not matched to a gene: 11. This CDR3 has 14 residues. CDR3 DNA: TGTGCCACCGAGCCGGGACAGGGTATACAGCCCCAGCATTTT. It encodes CATEPGQGIQPQHF.

This rearrangement joins TRBV5-6 to TRBJ1-2; a weak D match, TRBD1 (6 bases). The V and J ends lost 4 bases and 4 bases respectively, with 14 bases between them. Germline V gene lookup returns CDR1 SGHDT and CDR2 YYEEEE. This CDR3 comprises 14 residues. In DNA form, the CDR3 reads TGTGCCAGCAGCGTGGTGGGGGCCCCCTATGGCTACACCTTC. It translates to CASSVVGAPYGYTF. Using reference TRBV5-6 and TRBJ1-2 for the parts outside the CDR3, the full variable domain is DAGVTQSPTHLIKTRGQQVTLRCSPKSGHDTVSWYQQALGQGPQFIFQYYEEEERQRGNFPDRFSGHQFPNYSSELNVNALLLGDSALYLCASSVVGAPYGYTFGSGTRLTVV.

V is TRBV10-3 and J is TRBJ1-1; 7 bases line up with TRBD1. There are 16 residues in the CDR3. Germline loops: CDR1 ENHRY, CDR2 SYGVKD. With V trimmed by 3 bases and J by 0 bases, 7 bases remained unmatched. The CDR3 coding sequence is TGTGCCATCAGTGATCCATACAGGGGTATGAACACTGAAGCTTTCTTT. Translating it yields CAISDPYRGMNTEAFF.

The DNA of the CDR3 is TGTGCCAGCAGGACTGCCCCGGACAGTAGTGAAAAACTGTTTTTT. This translates into CASRTAPDSSEKLFF. The chain couples TRBV6-6 to TRBJ1-4, with D maybe TRBD1 (6 bases). V was clipped by 6 bases and J by 7 bases, with 18 bases between them. Germline loops: CDR1 MNHNY, CDR2 SVGAGI (reference sequence). The CDR3 spans 15 residues.

This sequence joins TRBV28 and TRBJ2-1, with a weak D call TRBD1 (5 bases). V dropped 2 bases and J dropped 2 bases, with 7 bases sitting between them. Germline-derived CDR1 and CDR2 are MDHEN and SYDVKM. CDR3 length: 14 amino acids. CDR3 nucleotide sequence: TGTGCCAGCAGTTTACAGGGCGCCTACAATGAGCAGTTCTTC. Translating it yields CASSLQGAYNEQFF.

The rearrangement joins TRBV4-2 to TRBJ1-6; 7 positions agree with TRBD1. The CDR3 has 15 amino acids. V dropped 0 bases and J dropped 14; count of bases not matched to a gene: 10. Germline lookup yields CDR1 LGHNA and CDR2 YNFKEQ. The CDR3 loop is CASSQDRGASRALHF. CDR3 bases: TGTGCCAGCAGCCAAGACAGGGGGGCGAGCCGGGCCCTCCACTTT.

The chain joins TRBV24-1 to TRBJ2-1; TRBD2 is a possible D gene (6 bases). Germline V gene sequence: CDR1 KGHDR, CDR2 SFDVKD. V was pared by 1 base and J by 3 bases, with 9 bases between. CDR3 size: 15 residues. CDR3 DNA: TGTGCCACCAGTGATTTCGGGGGTCACTACAATGAGCAGTTCTTC. Residues: CATSDFGGHYNEQFF.

This clone was observed once. This chain uses TRBV6-5 with TRBJ2-1; TRBD2 matches 8 bases. The CDR3 totals 14 residues. The germline V gene encodes CDR1 MNHEY and CDR2 SVGAGI. Losses at the gene ends were 6 bases for V and 4 bases for J; bases not matched to a gene: 5. The CDR3 protein is CASRDSGTYNEQFF. In DNA, the CDR3 is TGTGCCAGCAGGGATAGCGGGACTTACAATGAGCAGTTCTTC.

The chain uses TRBV18 and TRBJ1-1; 7 bases match TRBD1. J lost 7 bases, V lost 2 bases, and 4 bases had no gene match. The CDR3 is made up of 13 amino acids. Germline assignment: CDR1 KGHSH and CDR2 LQKENI. This CDR3 is CASSPDRVGEAFF. CDR3 in DNA: TGTGCCAGCTCACCAGACAGGGTCGGTGAAGCTTTCTTT.

The chain combines TRBV30 with TRBJ1-3, with a weak D call TRBD1 (6 bases). The CDR3 totals 11 residues. Germline CDR1 GTSNPN, CDR2 SVGIG (reference sequence). The CDR3 protein is CGVQGGNTIYF. The CDR3 nucleotides are TGTGGTGTACAGGGAGGAAACACCATATATTTT.

CDR3 nucleotides: TGTGCCAGCAAATACGGTTCAGGCTCTGGGGCCAACGTCCTGACTTTC. Translating gives CASKYGSGSGANVLTF. This chain joins TRBV2 and TRBJ2-6; D unresolved. V lost 7 bases and J lost 0, with 13 bases in between. The CDR3 is 16 residues long. Germline V lookup: CDR1 SNHLY, CDR2 FYNNEI.

The gene calls are TRBV5-1 and TRBJ2-7; a weak D match, TRBD2 (5 bases). Deletions cut 4 bases from V and 0 bases from J, with 11 bases between. Per germline, CDR1 SGHRS and CDR2 YFSETQ. The CDR3 extends over 14 amino acids. The CDR3 loop reads CASSAGRSSYEQYF. The CDR3 DNA is TGCGCCAGCAGCGCGGGTCGGAGCTCCTACGAGCAGTACTTC. Full variable domain (rest looked up from reference TRBV5-1 and TRBJ2-7): KAGVTQTPRYLIKTRGQQVTLSCSPISGHRSVSWYQQTPGQGLQFLFEYFSETQRNKGNFPGRFSGRQFSNSRSEMNVSTLELGDSALYLCASSAGRSSYEQYFGPGTRLTVT.

The J gene is TRBJ2-2, the V gene TRBV7-9; perhaps TRBD2 as D (5 bases). The V gene lost 5 bases and the J gene lost 1 base, with 14 bases spanning the gap. This CDR3 is built from 16 residues. CDR1 is SEHNR and CDR2 is FQNEAQ in the germline V gene (reference sequence). CDR3 in amino acids: CASSPMAGVNTGELFF. CDR3 coding DNA: TGTGCCAGCAGCCCGATGGCCGGGGTGAACACCGGGGAGCTGTTTTTT.

V is TRBV10-3 and J is TRBJ1-2; TRBD1 is a possible D gene (6 bases). The V end lost 0 bases, the J end lost 6 bases, and 8 bases lay between the germline ends. This CDR3 is 13 amino acids long. Germline CDR1 and CDR2: ENHRY and SYGVKD. The CDR3 reads CAISESHRDGYTF. Written as DNA, the CDR3 is TGTGCCATCAGTGAGTCGCACAGGGATGGCTACACCTTC.

The chain combines TRBV9 with TRBJ2-7; 11 nucleotides align to TRBD2. Germline lookup yields CDR1 SGDLS and CDR2 YYNGEE. J was trimmed by 5 bases and V by 0 bases; bases with no gene match: 13. The CDR3 is 18 amino acids. CDR3 loop: CASSVVCFVLAGVHEQYF. DNA for the CDR3: TGTGCCAGCAGCGTAGTTTGTTTTGTACTAGCGGGAGTTCACGAGCAGTACTTC.

On this clone: At one end, the junction sequence differs from germline, possibly due to a read error. The chain combines TRBV7-7 with TRBJ2-1; a possible D gene is TRBD2 (5 bases). The CDR3 has 15 amino acids. CDR1 is SSHAT and CDR2 is FNYEAQ in the germline V gene (reference sequence). This CDR3 reads CASSLGGRLGNEQFF. The CDR3 nucleotides are TGTGCTAGCAGCTTAGGTGGGAGACTGGGCAATGAGCAGTTCTTC.

The gene calls are TRBV28 and TRBJ1-1; tentative D call: TRBD1 (5 bases). The CDR3 runs to 12 residues. Germline V gives CDR1 MDHEN, CDR2 SYDVKM. DNA of the CDR3: TGTGCTCTTGCTGGGCAGGGCACTGAAGCTTTCTTT. It encodes CALAGQGTEAFF.

This clone was seen a single time. The V and J genes are TRBV7-9 and TRBJ1-3; TRBD1 matches at 7 bases. The CDR3 is 14 amino acids. The V gene end was trimmed by 2 bases and the J gene end by 4 bases; junction bases not matched to a gene: 2. In germline, CDR1 is SEHNR, CDR2 FQNEAQ (reference sequence). CDR3 amino acids: CASSLYRGGNTIYF. The CDR3 coding sequence is TGTGCCAGCAGCTTATACAGGGGCGGAAACACCATATATTTT.

The chain recombines TRBV5-4 with TRBJ2-7; 12 bases align to TRBD2. CDR3 length: 16 amino acids. The J segment lost 3 bases and the V segment lost 5 bases, leaving 9 bases of the junction unmatched. Germline CDR1 is SGHNT and CDR2 is YYREEE (reference sequence). CDR3 in amino acids: CASRRTSGALVYEQYF. CDR3 DNA: TGTGCCAGCAGGCGGACTAGCGGGGCCCTTGTCTACGAGCAGTACTTC.

V and J are TRBV27 and TRBJ1-6; no clear D gene. This CDR3 is built from 16 residues. Per the germline V gene, CDR1 is MNHEY and CDR2 is SMNVEV (reference sequence). Trimming stripped 0 bases from V and 2 bases from J, with 8 bases between. CDR3 loop: CASSLSGVTYNSPLHF. CDR3 DNA: TGTGCCAGCAGTTTATCGGGAGTTACCTATAATTCACCCCTCCACTTT.

This clone appeared a single time. This chain connects TRBV7-9 to TRBJ2-2; tentative D call: TRBD1 (6 bases). The CDR3 has 15 amino acids. Germline V gene lookup returns CDR1 SEHNR and CDR2 FQNEAQ (reference sequence). V shed 2 bases and J shed 4 bases, with 11 bases lying between them. This CDR3 reads CASSLLRGGTGELFF. CDR3 sequence (DNA): TGTGCCAGCAGCTTACTCAGGGGCGGCACCGGGGAGCTGTTTTTT.

This rearrangement joins TRBV6-2 or TRBV6-3 to TRBJ1-2, with D maybe TRBD1 (5 bases). CDR1 is MNHEY, CDR2 SVGEGT, per germline. Trimming took 5 bases from V and 7 from J, leaving 8 bases between them. The CDR3 covers 11 residues. CDR3 sequence: CASSRQSGYTF. The CDR3 nucleotides read TGTGCCAGCAGTCGACAGTCTGGCTACACCTTC.

This clone was recorded only once. V gene TRBV18 combines with J gene TRBJ2-3, with a possible D match to TRBD1 (5 bases). V was clipped by 5 bases and J by 1 base, with 16 bases between them. This CDR3 is 16 amino acids long. CDR1 is KGHSH, CDR2 LQKENI, per germline. This CDR3 is CASSTKGSTGTDTQYF. CDR3 nucleotides: TGTGCCAGCTCAACAAAGGGGTCGACAGGCACAGATACGCAGTATTTT.

The chain combines TRBV6-5 with TRBJ1-3; D not resolved. CDR1 is MNHEY and CDR2 is SVGAGI in the germline V gene. The CDR3 has 15 amino acids. V gave up 2 bases and J gave up 0 bases, with 8 bases separating them. In nucleotides, the CDR3 is TGTGCCAGCAGTTACGCGGAGAGCTCTGGAAACACCATATATTTT. Protein: CASSYAESSGNTIYF.

The chain couples TRBV27 to TRBJ1-5; possible D gene TRBD1, 5 bases. CDR1 MNHEY and CDR2 SMNVEV come from the germline V gene (reference sequence). V was trimmed by 5 bases and J by 5 bases, leaving 13 bases between them. CDR3 size: 14 residues. CDR3 sequence: CASSPQGVYQPQHF. The CDR3 DNA reads as TGTGCCAGCAGTCCCCAGGGTGTGTATCAGCCCCAGCATTTT.